The 20 T cell receptor beta chains presented below share a single source sample, sequenced in a study of T cell responses to AZD1222 COVID-19 vaccine. Data came from immunoSEQ multiplex PCR; TCRdb stores just in-frame clones and leaves some out. The sample consists of some 120,000 clones, just over 85% of them appearing once. The sample in question was peripheral blood, obtained on day 0 of AZD1222 vaccination. The receptors stem from an adult in good health.

This chain links TRBV4-1 with TRBJ1-1; 11 nucleotides agree with TRBD1. The junction had 6 bases not matched to a gene; V was cut back by 4 bases and J by 5 bases. The CDR3 has 15 residues. In germline, CDR1 is MGHRA, CDR2 YSYEKL. The CDR3 nucleotides are TGCGCCAGCAGCCCAGTGGGACAGGGGGGGACTGAAGCTTTCTTT. Translation: CASSPVGQGGTEAFF.

About this clone: The junction departs from the called germline gene at one end, perhaps through a read error. This rearrangement joins TRBV2 to TRBJ1-6, with D unclear. The CDR3 length is 16 residues. Germline-derived CDR1 and CDR2 are SNHLY and FYNNEI. The CDR3 loop is CASSEATHAYNSPLHF. The CDR3 DNA sequence: TGTGCCAGCAGCGAAGCGACACACGCTTATAATTCACCCCTCCACTTT.

The chain links TRBV19 to TRBJ1-1; 9 bases fit TRBD1. Trimming took 6 bases from V and 0 from J; bases not matched to a gene: 11. The CDR3 sequence is 17 residues long. The germline V gene has CDR1 LNHDA and CDR2 SQIVND (reference sequence). The CDR3 loop is CASSTGTGLGMNTEAFF. CDR3 bases: TGTGCCAGTAGCACCGGGACAGGGTTGGGTATGAACACTGAAGCTTTCTTT.

The chain joins TRBV30 to TRBJ1-1, with D possibly being TRBD1 (5 bases). V lost 7 bases to trimming and J lost 1 base, with 10 bases between them. The CDR3 has 12 residues. Germline loops: CDR1 GTSNPN, CDR2 SVGIG (reference sequence). CDR3 sequence: CAYFRANTEAFF. Written as DNA, the CDR3 is TGTGCCTACTTCAGGGCGAACACTGAAGCTTTCTTT.

This chain links TRBV27 with TRBJ1-2; 9 bases align to TRBD1. With V trimmed by 7 bases and J by 8 bases, 11 bases remained unmatched. CDR3 length: 14 residues. The V gene's germline CDR1 is MNHEY and CDR2 SMNVEV (reference sequence). CDR3 in amino acids: CASNKGQGGGGYTF. The CDR3, as DNA: TGTGCCAGCAATAAGGGACAGGGCGGTGGGGGCTACACCTTC.

V gene TRBV7-8 combines with J gene TRBJ1-5; D is unclear. Germline CDR1 reads SGHVS; CDR2 reads FQNEAQ. The V and J ends lost 4 bases and 3 bases respectively, with 10 bases between them. This CDR3 has 14 residues. The CDR3 bases are TGTGCCAGCAGCTCAAGACGGTTCAATCAGCCCCAGCATTTT. Its protein product is CASSSRRFNQPQHF.

In nucleotides, the CDR3 is TGTGCCAGCAGTTGGGACTTATTGAGTTCACCCCTCCACTTT. Residues: CASSWDLLSSPLHF. This chain joins TRBV6-5 and TRBJ1-6, with D possibly matching TRBD1 (5 bases). The CDR3 covers 14 residues. Trimming removed 4 bases from V and 9 bases from J, with 13 bases in between. Per the germline V gene, CDR1 is MNHEY and CDR2 is SVGAGI.

This sequence joins TRBV4-2 and TRBJ2-3; 7 positions agree with TRBD2. The CDR3 sequence is 16 residues long. Germline CDR1 LGHNA, CDR2 YNFKEQ. The ends lost 4 bases at V and 2 bases at J; junction bases unmatched: 9. CDR3 sequence (DNA): TGTGCCAGCAGCCCTTTGGGAGCGGGGCTCACAGATACGCAGTATTTT. This sequence encodes CASSPLGAGLTDTQYF.

The chain is built from TRBV19 and TRBJ2-7; D call uncertain. V lost 9 bases and J lost 2, with 11 bases in between. Germline V CDR1 and CDR2: LNHDA, SQIVND (reference sequence). The CDR3 loop spans 12 amino acids. CDR3 protein: CARPDCPYEQYF. DNA of the CDR3: TGTGCCAGACCCGACTGTCCCTACGAGCAGTACTTC.

This chain links TRBV7-2 with TRBJ1-3, with D unresolved. The germline V gene encodes CDR1 SGHTA and CDR2 FQGNSA. V was shortened by 0 bases and J by 2 bases, with 8 bases between the two germline ends. The CDR3 contains 15 residues. CDR3 sequence reads: CASSLAWVPGNTIYF. The CDR3 nucleotides read TGTGCCAGCAGCTTAGCTTGGGTCCCTGGAAACACCATATATTTT.

The chain employs TRBV6-5 and TRBJ2-4, with D unresolved. V was cut by 0 bases and J by 5 bases, with 11 bases left in between. There are 15 residues in the CDR3. Looked up from germline, CDR1 is MNHEY and CDR2 is SVGAGI. The CDR3 DNA reads TGTGCCAGCAGTTACTCGTCCCAGTTGGAAAACATTCAGTACTTC. Protein: CASSYSSQLENIQYF.

V is TRBV5-1 and J is TRBJ2-3, with D perhaps matching TRBD1 or TRBD2 (5 bases each). Trimming removed 4 bases at V and 2 bases at J, with 11 bases between. This CDR3 contains 14 residues. Germline assignment: CDR1 SGHRS and CDR2 YFSETQ. This CDR3 reads CASSPGDVTDTQYF. The DNA of the CDR3 is TGCGCCAGCAGCCCCGGGGACGTCACAGATACGCAGTATTTT.

The rearrangement joins TRBV27 to TRBJ1-5; D not certain. V was shortened by 2 bases and J by 3 bases, with 11 bases between the two germline ends. Germline assignment: CDR1 MNHEY and CDR2 SMNVEV (reference sequence). CDR3 length: 15 amino acids. CDR3 region: CASSLAWGNNQPQHF. In nucleotides, the CDR3 is TGTGCCAGCAGTTTAGCATGGGGAAACAATCAGCCCCAGCATTTT.

V and J are TRBV18 and TRBJ1-3, with D perhaps TRBD1 (6 bases). This CDR3 region has 15 residues. Germline V gene sequence: CDR1 KGHSH, CDR2 LQKENI. V shed 4 bases and J shed 3 bases, with 13 bases lying between them. The CDR3 nucleotides read TGTGCCAGCTCACGCGGGTCAGGGGATGGAAACACCATATATTTT. Translating it yields CASSRGSGDGNTIYF.

V and J are TRBV14 and TRBJ2-1; 15 bases map to TRBD2. The CDR3 contains 19 residues. Germline loops: CDR1 SGHDN, CDR2 FVKESK. V dropped 4 bases and J dropped 4; count of bases not matched to a gene: 11. Here the CDR3 reads CASSPKPWTSGRGYNEQFF. The CDR3 DNA follows: TGTGCCAGCAGCCCCAAACCATGGACTAGCGGGAGGGGGTACAATGAGCAGTTCTTC.

V usage is TRBV19 and J usage is TRBJ2-3; 11 positions match TRBD2. With 4 bases clipped from V and 2 bases from J, the junction kept 8 bases outside the gene matches. From germline, CDR1 is LNHDA and CDR2 SQIVND (reference sequence). This CDR3 region has 17 residues. The DNA for the CDR3 is TGTGCCAGTAGTAGGGAACTAGCGGGGGCCAACACAGATACGCAGTATTTT. Its protein product is CASSRELAGANTDTQYF.

The chain carries TRBV9 and TRBJ2-1, with 13 bases lining up with TRBD2. Germline CDR1 is SGDLS and CDR2 is YYNGEE. The V and J ends lost 0 bases and 2 bases, in that order; junction bases with no gene match: 5. CDR3 size: 18 residues. The DNA of the CDR3 is TGTGCCAGCAGCGTAGCTCCCGGACTAGCGGGGGCCTACAATGAGCAGTTCTTC. Translating it yields CASSVAPGLAGAYNEQFF.

This chain links TRBV27 with TRBJ2-3; no clear D gene. The germline CDR1 and CDR2 sequences are MNHEY and SMNVEV (reference sequence). This CDR3 comprises 14 residues. The ends were cut back, 6 bases at V and 1 base at J, with 11 bases in the middle. Written as DNA, the CDR3 is TGTGCCAGCAGAAATCTCGGCGGCACAGATACGCAGTATTTT. This codes for CASRNLGGTDTQYF.

Details on this clone: The sample holds other DNA sequences that translate to the same CDR3. The chain is built from TRBV4-1 and TRBJ2-5; 7 nucleotides line up with TRBD1. After removal of 0 bases from V and 3 bases from J, the junction contained 1 base not matched to a gene. CDR1 is MGHRA and CDR2 is YSYEKL in the germline V gene. CDR3 length: 14 amino acids. CDR3 in DNA: TGCGCCAGCAGCCAAGAAGGGACAGAAGAGACCCAGTACTTC. Translation gives CASSQEGTEETQYF.

This chain joins TRBV2 and TRBJ2-7; unclear D gene. The CDR3 is 14 residues long. Per the germline V gene, CDR1 is SNHLY and CDR2 is FYNNEI. Trimming pared 1 base from V and 3 bases from J, leaving 10 bases between. The CDR3 DNA is TGTGCCAGCAGTGAAGGACACTCTTACTACGAGCAGTACTTC. The encoded protein is CASSEGHSYYEQYF.